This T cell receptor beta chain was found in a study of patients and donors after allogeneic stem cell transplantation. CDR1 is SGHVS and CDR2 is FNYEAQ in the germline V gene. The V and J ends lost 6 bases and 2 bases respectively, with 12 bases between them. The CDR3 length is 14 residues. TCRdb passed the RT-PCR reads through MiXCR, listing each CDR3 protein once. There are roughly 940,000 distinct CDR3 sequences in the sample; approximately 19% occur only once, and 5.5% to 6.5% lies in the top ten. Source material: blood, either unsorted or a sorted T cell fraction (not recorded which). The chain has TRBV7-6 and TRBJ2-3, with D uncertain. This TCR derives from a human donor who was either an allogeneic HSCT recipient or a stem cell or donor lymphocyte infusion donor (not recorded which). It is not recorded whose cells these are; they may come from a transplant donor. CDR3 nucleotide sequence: TGTGCCAGCAGTAAGAGCCCCCTCACAGATACGCAGTATTTT. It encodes CASSKSPLTDTQYF.